This T cell receptor (beta chain) was found in a study of control samples from healthy donors and cancer patients. CDR1 and CDR2 (germline): MNHEY, SMNVEV (reference sequence). The CDR3 spans 14 residues. V was trimmed by 4 bases and J by 4 bases, leaving 13 bases between them. Generated by immunoSEQ multiplex PCR, the TCRdb table keeps only in-frame clones and is missing some. The sample lists about 120,000 clones, approximately 94% occurring once. Specimen: PBMCs. This clonotype was sampled from a man between 50 and 59 years old with head and neck cancer. The chain employs TRBV27 and TRBJ2-5; tentatively, D is TRBD2 (6 bases). CDR3 sequence: CASSSQRARETQYF. CDR3 DNA sequence: TGTGCCAGCAGTTCCCAGCGGGCGAGAGAGACCCAGTACTTC.